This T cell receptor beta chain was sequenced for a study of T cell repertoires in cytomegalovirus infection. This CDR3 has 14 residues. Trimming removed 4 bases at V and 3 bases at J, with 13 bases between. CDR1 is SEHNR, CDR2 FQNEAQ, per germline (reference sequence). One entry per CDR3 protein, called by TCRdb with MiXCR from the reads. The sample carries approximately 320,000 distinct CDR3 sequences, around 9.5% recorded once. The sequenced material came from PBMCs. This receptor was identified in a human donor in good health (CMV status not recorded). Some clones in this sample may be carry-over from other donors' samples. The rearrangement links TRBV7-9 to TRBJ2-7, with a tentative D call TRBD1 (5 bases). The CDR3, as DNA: TGTGCCAGCAGCTCCGGTGGCAGGGTCTACGAGCAGTACTTC. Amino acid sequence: CASSSGGRVYEQYF.